This TCR beta chain was sequenced for a study of T-cell memory formation after mild COVID-19. Study-wide findings and caveats: Pre-infection memory held some responding clones, suggesting pre-existing cross-reactive T cells responded. SARS-CoV-2 specificity of second-wave clones peaking day 37 was unconfirmed.

The CDR3 is 13 amino acids. CDR1 is DFQATT, CDR2 SNEGSKA, per germline (reference sequence). Trimming removed 4 bases at V and 0 bases at J, with 7 bases between. MiXCR was run by TCRdb on the 5' RACE reads, yielding one entry per CDR3 protein. The sample yields some 190,000 distinct CDR3 sequences, 16% seen once. The table lists this clonotype with many counts. Its antigen is not known. The sample taken for sequencing was PBMCs or a T cell subset sorted from them (not recorded which). This chain joins TRBV20-1 and TRBJ2-4; D gene ambiguous. The receptor comes from an adult woman who had mild COVID-19 (a few samples of this study predate the infection). Cell type and time point are not known. CDR3 in amino acids: CSAIDLAKNIQYF. CDR3 DNA sequence: TGCAGTGCTATAGATCTAGCCAAAAACATTCAGTACTTC.